The 10 T cell receptor beta chains below were found in one sample sequenced in a study of T cells in Graves' hyperthyroidism and ophthalmopathy (dated by TCRdb to between 2018 and 2020). Receptor libraries were prepared by multiplex PCR. The sequencing machine was an Illumina HiSeq 2000. TCR beta CDR3 regions were amplified from RNA transcripts. A first-round RT-PCR of the TCR CDR3 used the HTBI primer set with the Qiagen OneStep RT-PCR kit. In TCRdb, the public reads were trimmed at Q25 with fastp and aligned with MiXCR, with productive beta chains retained. Each entry is one CDR3 protein sequence, shown with its most common DNA and genes. A total of about 400,000 distinct CDR3 sequences appear in this sample, 15% of them only once. The top ten hold around a third of the sample. Sequencing was done on a sample of blood. These receptors were collected from a woman in her twenties or thirties with Graves' hyperthyroidism.

This clonotype was recorded at least ten times. The chain is built from TRBV29-1 and TRBJ2-7, with 10 bases identical to TRBD2. The CDR3 length is 17 residues. Germline lookup yields CDR1 SQVTM and CDR2 ANQGSEA. With V trimmed by 6 bases and J by 0 bases, 14 bases remained unmatched. The CDR3 here is CSVRIAGGWEVSYEQYF. The CDR3, as DNA: TGCAGCGTCCGAATAGCGGGAGGCTGGGAGGTCTCCTACGAGCAGTACTTC.

This clonotype was detected ten times or more. V usage is TRBV28 and J usage is TRBJ2-7, with D possibly matching TRBD2 (6 bases). The V gene lost 2 bases and the J gene lost 1 base, with 15 bases spanning the gap. The germline V gene has CDR1 MDHEN and CDR2 SYDVKM. This CDR3 has 16 amino acids. The CDR3 spells CASSLGGALGSYEQYF. The CDR3 DNA reads as TGTGCCAGCAGTTTAGGAGGGGCTTTGGGTTCCTACGAGCAGTACTTC.

The genes are TRBV5-1 and TRBJ2-7; 9 bases map to TRBD2. The CDR3 is 15 residues long. The germline V gene encodes CDR1 SGHRS and CDR2 YFSETQ. After removal of 6 bases from V and 4 bases from J, the junction contained 11 bases not matched to a gene. The CDR3 DNA is TGCGCCAGCACCTCCCCGACTAGCGGAGCTTACGAGCAGTACTTC. It translates to CASTSPTSGAYEQYF.

This clonotype has a count of ten or more. The chain joins TRBV2 to TRBJ1-2, with D tentatively TRBD1 (5 bases). The germline CDR1 and CDR2 sequences are SNHLY and FYNNEI. The CDR3 is made up of 16 amino acids. V was clipped by 0 bases and J by 0 bases, with 11 bases between them. CDR3 DNA: TGTGCCAGCAGTGAAGCGGGGGACGCAGCTAACTATGGCTACACCTTC. Protein product: CASSEAGDAANYGYTF. The full variable domain, with the rest looked up from reference TRBV2 and TRBJ1-2, is EPEVTQTPSHQVTQMGQEVILRCVPISNHLYFYWYRQILGQKVEFLVSFYNNEISEKSEIFDDQFSVERPDGSNFTLKIRSTKLEDSAMYFCASSEAGDAANYGYTFGSGTRLTVV.

J is TRBJ1-1 and V is TRBV4-1; no clear D gene. The CDR3 contains 14 residues. Per germline, CDR1 MGHRA and CDR2 YSYEKL. V gave up 3 bases and J gave up 2 bases, with 10 bases separating them. CDR3 nucleotides: TGCGCCAGCAGCCAGGTCAGCCTAAACACTGAAGCTTTCTTT. This encodes CASSQVSLNTEAFF.

The table lists this clonotype with a few counts. The J gene is TRBJ1-2, the V gene TRBV29-1, with D perhaps TRBD1 (6 bases). CDR3 length: 10 residues. Trimming cost V 4 bases and J 11 bases, with 11 bases left between them. Looked up from germline, CDR1 is SQVTM and CDR2 is ANQGSEA. The CDR3 spells CSVGGTTYTF. In nucleotides, the CDR3 is TGCAGCGTTGGGGGGACAACATACACCTTC.

The genes are TRBV6-6 and TRBJ2-3; the match to TRBD2 covers 9 bases. This CDR3 is built from 18 residues. Losses at the gene ends were 2 bases for V and 4 bases for J; bases not matched to a gene: 13. The germline V gene encodes CDR1 MNHNY and CDR2 SVGAGI (reference sequence). The chain's CDR3 is CASSYALNSGRRADTQYF. DNA of the CDR3: TGTGCCAGCAGTTACGCCCTCAATAGCGGGAGAAGGGCAGATACGCAGTATTTT.

This clonotype was found a few times. The chain is built from TRBV28 and TRBJ2-6; D gene unclear. The CDR3 loop spans 15 amino acids. V was shortened by 1 base and J by 3 bases, with 7 bases between the two germline ends. Germline V CDR1 and CDR2: MDHEN, SYDVKM. The CDR3 DNA sequence: TGTGCCAGCAGTTTATACCCAGGTGGGGCCAACGTCCTGACTTTC. Its protein is CASSLYPGGANVLTF.

This clonotype has only a few counts. This chain links TRBV6-1 with TRBJ2-7; 7 bases align to TRBD2. The germline CDR1 and CDR2 sequences are MNHNS and SASEGT. The CDR3 length is 13 residues. Trimming at V came to 8 bases and at J to 0 bases, leaving 4 bases not matched to a gene. The CDR3 nucleotides are TGTGCCAGCCAAGCGGGGCGCTCCTACGAGCAGTACTTC. Encoded protein: CASQAGRSYEQYF.

V usage is TRBV19 and J usage is TRBJ1-4; possibly TRBD1 for D (5 bases). Germline-derived CDR1 and CDR2 are LNHDA and SQIVND (reference sequence). V lost 6 bases to trimming and J lost 7 bases, with 18 bases between them. The CDR3 totals 15 residues. The CDR3 DNA sequence: TGTGCCAGTAGCCCTCAGGGTGGATGGGGTGAAAAACTGTTTTTT. This sequence encodes CASSPQGGWGEKLFF.